Listed below are T cell receptor beta chains from one sample, sequenced in a study of blood T cell repertoires in COVID-19. The method was immunoSEQ multiplex PCR; TCRdb's version includes in-frame clones alone and lacks a portion of them. There are about 280,000 clones in the sample; 85% to 90% occur only once, and 4.1% lies in the top ten. The sample consisted of PBMCs or T cells enriched from blood (not recorded which). The receptors here all came from a woman aged 25 to 39 with acute COVID-19. The CDR3 runs from the conserved cysteine through the conserved F or W. A D gene is named only where the DNA matches it firmly. Size is stated for part of the rows, as once, few or many counts, or as a class when the clone is expanded.

D gene	clone size	J gene	V gene	CDR3 DNA	CDR3 protein
.	.	TRBJ2-7	TRBV7-8	TGTGCCAGCAGCCCCCCCCGGGGAGAGCAGTACTTC	CASSPPRGEQYF
TRBD2	.	TRBJ2-1	TRBV15	TGTGCCACCAGCAGAGAAGCGGGAGGGGGCAATGAGCAGTTCTTC	CATSREAGGGNEQFF
.	.	TRBJ1-6	TRBV2	TGTGCCAGCAGTCGGGGTTATAATTCACCCCTCCACTTT	CASSRGYNSPLHF
TRBD2	.	TRBJ2-7	TRBV3-1/TRBV3-2	TGTGCCAGCAGCCTTCTAAGCGGGAGGGCCCCCTACGAGCAGTACTTC	CASSLLSGRAPYEQYF
TRBD2	.	TRBJ2-3	TRBV28	TGTGCCAGCAGTCCTCCTAGCGGGAGGGGTACAGATACGCAGTATTTT	CASSPPSGRGTDTQYF
TRBD2	.	TRBJ2-1	TRBV15	TGTGCCACCAGCAGAGATCGGCTAGCGGGAGTTGATGAGCAGTTCTTC	CATSRDRLAGVDEQFF
.	.	TRBJ2-7	TRBV14	TGTGCCAGCAGCCAAGCAGACCTGGCGGGCGAGCAGTACTTC	CASSQADLAGEQYF
.	.	TRBJ1-5	TRBV7-2	TGTGCCAGCAGCTTGGGGGCAGGGTATCATCAGCCCCAGCATTTT	CASSLGAGYHQPQHF
TRBD1	.	TRBJ1-2	TRBV18	TGTGCCAGCTCACCGCAACAGGGGGCTGGCTACACCTTC	CASSPQQGAGYTF
TRBD1	.	TRBJ1-2	TRBV15	TGTGCCACCAGCACCACCGGGACAGCGACTTATGGCTACACCTTC	CATSTTGTATYGYTF
TRBD1	once	TRBJ2-7	TRBV15	TGTGCCACCAGCAGAGGTCGGGACAGGGAGACCTACGAGCAGTACTTC	CATSRGRDRETYEQYF
TRBD1	.	TRBJ2-2	TRBV19	TGTGCCAGTAGTACGACAGGGCTGGGCACCGGGGAGCTGTTTTTT	CASSTTGLGTGELFF
.	.	TRBJ2-7	TRBV3-1/TRBV3-2	TGTGCCAGCAGCCCGATAGGGACAGTTCTTGGGAGGTCCTACGAGCAGTACTTC	CASSPIGTVLGRSYEQYF
.	.	TRBJ2-1	TRBV28	TGTGCCAGCAGTCTCGGACAGATACGCCCAGGGGAGCAGTTCTTC	CASSLGQIRPGEQFF
TRBD2	.	TRBJ2-7	TRBV5-1	TGCGCCAGCAGCTTGGAGGCGGCGGGAGTTTGGTACGAGCAGTACTTC	CASSLEAAGVWYEQYF
TRBD2	once	TRBJ2-1	TRBV19	TGTGCCAGTATCCCCGGGACGGGAGGCAATGAGCAGTTCTTC	CASIPGTGGNEQFF
.	.	TRBJ1-1	TRBV7-7	TGTGCCAGCAGCTTGCGGCGGCGGTTGGTGAACACTGAAGCTTTCTTT	CASSLRRRLVNTEAFF
.	.	TRBJ2-1	TRBV18	TGTGCCAGCATAAACCATTCCTCGGTTAATGAGCAGTTCTTC	CASINHSSVNEQFF
.	once	TRBJ1-1	TRBV21-1	TGTGCCAGCAGCAAAGGCGCAGGGTCGAGGACTGAAGCTTTCTTT	CASSKGAGSRTEAFF
.	.	TRBJ2-3	TRBV3-1/TRBV3-2	TGTGCCAGCAGCCAAGGTGTCAGTACCACAGATACGCAGTATTTT	CASSQGVSTTDTQYF
.	few	TRBJ1-6	TRBV3-1/TRBV3-2	TGTGCCAGCAGCCGAGGTGGGAGGGACAAATCACCCCTCCACTTT	CASSRGGRDKSPLHF
.	.	TRBJ2-3	TRBV19	TGTGCCAGTAGTATAGGCGGCAGCCGAGAAGCGGATACGCAGTATTTT	CASSIGGSREADTQYF
.	.	TRBJ1-1	TRBV3-1/TRBV3-2	TGTGCCAGCAGCACCCGGGGGGCGTGGACTGAAGCTTTCTTT	CASSTRGAWTEAFF
.	.	TRBJ1-6	TRBV7-2	TGTGCCAGCACCCAGTGGGAGGGTTCAAATTCACCCCTCCACTTT	CASTQWEGSNSPLHF
TRBD2	.	TRBJ2-5	TRBV10-3	TGTGCCACCGGGCTAGCGGGAGTCCAAGAGACCCAGTACTTC	CATGLAGVQETQYF
TRBD2	.	TRBJ2-1	TRBV27	TGTGCCAGCAGTTTATCCGGGCCGGGACTAGCTCTCAATGAGCAGTTCTTC	CASSLSGPGLALNEQFF
.	.	TRBJ1-2	TRBV6-4	TGTGCCAGCAGAACCCTCGACAGGAGAGGCTATGGCTACACCTTC	CASRTLDRRGYGYTF
.	.	TRBJ1-6	TRBV4-2	TGTGCCAGCAGCCAAGATAGGACAACAGATAATTCACCCCTCCACTTT	CASSQDRTTDNSPLHF
TRBD1	once	TRBJ2-3	TRBV2	TGTGCCAGCAGTGCCGCCGGACAGGGGATAGATACGCAGTATTTT	CASSAAGQGIDTQYF
.	.	TRBJ2-2	TRBV28	TGTGCCAGCAGTTTATCCTACCTTAACACCGGGGAGCTGTTTTTT	CASSLSYLNTGELFF
.	.	TRBJ2-3	TRBV19	TGTGCCAGTAAGGCGGGTACCACAGATACGCAGTATTTT	CASKAGTTDTQYF
TRBD1	.	TRBJ1-1	TRBV9	TGTGCCAGCAACTCCGGGACAGCGAACACTGAAGCTTTCTTT	CASNSGTANTEAFF
.	once	TRBJ2-7	TRBV7-9	TGTGCCAGCAGCTTAAGTATGGGAGGAGGGGAGCAGTACTTC	CASSLSMGGGEQYF
TRBD2	.	TRBJ2-1	TRBV4-1	TGCGCCAGCAGCCAAGCCCGGGAGGCCAGCTCCTACAATGAGCAGTTCTTC	CASSQAREASSYNEQFF
TRBD2	.	TRBJ2-7	TRBV6-1	TGTGCCAGCAGTGACAGGGGTAGGCTAGCGGGAACCTACGAGCAGTACTTC	CASSDRGRLAGTYEQYF
TRBD1	.	TRBJ2-7	TRBV6-5	TGTGCCAGCAGGCTGCACGCCGGGACAGTTTACGAGCAGTACTTC	CASRLHAGTVYEQYF
TRBD1	.	TRBJ2-1	TRBV7-2	TGTGCCAGCAGCTTAGCTCGGACAGGGTTCAATGAGCAGTTCTTC	CASSLARTGFNEQFF
TRBD1	.	TRBJ1-2	TRBV28	TGTGCCAGCAGTGGGCTTGACAGGGGCTATGGCTACACCTTC	CASSGLDRGYGYTF
.	.	TRBJ2-1	TRBV27	TGTGCCAGCAGTTTCCGGGACTCAGCGACCTACAATGAGCAGTTCTTC	CASSFRDSATYNEQFF
TRBD1	.	TRBJ1-2	TRBV7-2	TGTGCCAGCAGCTTAGAACCGGGGACAGGGATAGGCTACACCTTC	CASSLEPGTGIGYTF
TRBD2	few	TRBJ2-7	TRBV28	TGTGCCAGCAGTGAGGCGGGAGGGACCTACGAGCAGTACTTC	CASSEAGGTYEQYF
TRBD2	few	TRBJ2-2	TRBV28	TGTGCCAGCAGTTTGTGGAGACTAGCGGGAGGCCCCGGGGAGCTGTTTTTT	CASSLWRLAGGPGELFF
.	.	TRBJ2-5	TRBV10-2	TGCGCCAGCAGTGGGGGGGTTTTGGAGGAGACCCAGTACTTC	CASSGGVLEETQYF
TRBD2	.	TRBJ2-1	TRBV27	TGTGCCAGCAGTATAGCGGGAGGTAAAAATGAGCAGTTCTTC	CASSIAGGKNEQFF
.	.	TRBJ2-3	TRBV6-5	TGTGCCAGCAGTCCACAGGGTCTAGGCACAGATACGCAGTATTTT	CASSPQGLGTDTQYF
TRBD2	.	TRBJ2-1	TRBV27	TGTGCCAGCAGTCACAGCGGGAGCATCTACAATGAGCAGTTCTTC	CASSHSGSIYNEQFF
TRBD2	.	TRBJ2-1	TRBV11-3	TGTGCCAGCAGCCCGTTAGCGGGAGCCCGAAATGAGCAGTTCTTC	CASSPLAGARNEQFF
.	few	TRBJ2-2	TRBV3-1/TRBV3-2	TGTGCCAGCAGCCAAGGCCTAGTGGCGGGAAACACCGGGGAGCTGTTTTTT	CASSQGLVAGNTGELFF
.	once	TRBJ1-4	TRBV19	TGTGCCAGTATAGATAACAGTTTCGGTAATGAAAAACTGTTTTTT	CASIDNSFGNEKLFF
.	few	TRBJ1-1	TRBV29-1	TGCAGCGTTGTAGGTGGGGCCGCGAACACTGAAGCTTTCTTT	CSVVGGAANTEAFF
TRBD2	.	TRBJ2-7	TRBV20-1	TGCAGTGCTAGTGTACGACTAGCGGGAGCCCACGAGCAGTACTTC	CSASVRLAGAHEQYF